These T cell receptor beta chains were read from a single sample in a study of tumor and adjacent non-tumor tissue in lung cancer. TCRdb redid the calling of the multiplex PCR reads with MiXCR, one entry per CDR3 protein. The table shows under 150,000 distinct CDR3 sequences, with around 60% occurring only once. Sequenced material: lung tumor tissue. The origin of the receptors is a man aged 55 to 70 with small cell lung cancer. The CDR3 runs from the conserved cysteine through the conserved F or W. Each record gives: V gene, D gene, clone size, J gene, CDR3 protein, CDR3 DNA. A D gene is named only where the DNA matches it firmly. Part of the rows lack a size; the others show once, few, many or a class for expanded clones.

>TRBV7-8|TRBD1|many|TRBJ1-5
CASSSGGPTHF
TGTGCCAGCAGCTCAGGGGGTCCCACCCATTTT
>TRBV12-5|-|few|TRBJ2-1
CASGLVPFGEQFF
TGTGCTAGTGGTTTGGTACCCTTCGGTGAGCAGTTCTTC
>TRBV6-1|TRBD2|-|TRBJ2-3
CTSSVGGYSTDMQYF
TGTACCAGCAGCGTGGGGGGGTATAGCACAGATATGCAGTATTTT
>TRBV5-6|-|-|TRBJ2-1
CASSLVGGPSYTEQFF
TGTGCCAGCAGCTTGGTCGGGGGGCCCTCCTACACTGAGCAGTTCTTC
>TRBV20-1|-|many|TRBJ1-5
CSARRTADSNQPQHF
TGCAGTGCTAGGAGGACAGCCGATAGCAATCAGCCCCAGCATTTT
>TRBV20-1|-|-|TRBJ2-2
CSSRDLATAGELFF
TGCAGTTCTAGAGACCTAGCAACGGCCGGGGAGCTGTTTTTT
>TRBV11-3|-|-|TRBJ2-1
CASSMGRQSYNEQFF
TGTGCCAGCAGCATGGGGCGGCAATCCTACAATGAGCAGTTCTTC
>TRBV6-1|-|-|TRBJ2-4
CASSDGGLNIQYF
TGTGCCAGCAGTGACGGGGGGCTAAACATTCAGTACTTC
>TRBV20-1|-|many|TRBJ2-5
CSARGGVGTQYF
TGCAGTGCTAGAGGAGGGGTGGGGACCCAGTACTTC
>TRBV13|TRBD1|few|TRBJ1-2
CASSFGGGGGYTF
TGTGCCAGCAGCTTCGGAGGGGGCGGTGGCTACACCTTC
>TRBV5-1|-|-|TRBJ2-5
CASSTLAGRGQETQYF
TGCGCCAGCAGCACCTTGGCTGGCAGGGGTCAAGAGACCCAGTACTTC
>TRBV6-2/TRBV6-3|-|-|TRBJ1-4
CANSLDSGEIEKLFF
TGTGCCAACAGTCTCGACTCCGGGGAGATTGAAAAACTGTTTTTT
>TRBV20-1|TRBD2|-|TRBJ2-3
CSARAPGGPTDMQYF
TGCAGTGCCAGGGCACCGGGAGGGCCCACAGATATGCAGTATTTT
>TRBV11-3|-|many|TRBJ1-5
CASSLGSNQPQHF
TGTGCCAGCAGCTTGGGGAGCAATCAGCCCCAGCATTTT
>TRBV30|TRBD1|many|TRBJ2-1
CAWSGTGTGRYNEQFF
TGTGCCTGGAGCGGAACCGGGACAGGGCGTTACAATGAGCAGTTCTTC
>TRBV28|-|-|TRBJ1-1
CASCLPGQINTEAFF
TGTGCCAGCTGTTTGCCTGGACAGATTAACACTGAAGCTTTCTTT
>TRBV10-3|-|-|TRBJ2-2
CGISEGGGRAGELFF
TGTGGCATCAGTGAGGGAGGGGGCAGGGCCGGGGAGCTGTTTTTT
>TRBV11-2|-|-|TRBJ2-3
CTSSGTRGDTQYF
TGTACCAGCAGTGGGACAAGGGGCGATACGCAGTATTTT
>TRBV20-1|TRBD1|few|TRBJ2-3
CSAQGAGDTQYF
TGCAGTGCCCAGGGGGCTGGAGATACGCAGTATTTT
>TRBV12-3/TRBV12-4|-|-|TRBJ2-1
CASSLGQGHNEQFF
TGTGCCAGCAGTTTAGGCCAGGGCCACAATGAGCAGTTCTTC
>TRBV11-2|-|-|TRBJ1-1
CASSFDGEPSF
TGTGCCAGCAGCTTTGACGGTGAACCTTCCTTT
>TRBV29-1|-|-|TRBJ2-5
CSFFVRAVQETQYF
TGCAGCTTCTTCGTTAGGGCGGTACAAGAGACCCAGTACTTC